Described below is a single T cell receptor (beta chain) sequence and its context. Included in the TCR beta cDNA libraries were unique molecular identifiers. Each CDR3 protein gets one entry after TCRdb re-called the PCR reads with MiXCR. The sample lists 700,000 to 800,000 distinct CDR3 sequences; 25% to 30% were seen once. The sample is drawn from a study of post-analysis software for immune sequencing data. Material: blood. The origin of this receptor is a girl aged 10-17 years with multiple sclerosis.

The CDR3 DNA follows: TGCAGTGCTTCAGAAACACAGGGGACCACAGATACGCAGTATTTT. It encodes CSASETQGTTDTQYF. The chain combines TRBV20-1 with TRBJ2-3, with 7 bases matching TRBD1. V lost 5 bases to trimming and J lost 2 bases; unmatched junction nucleotides: 10. CDR1 is DFQATT and CDR2 is SNEGSKA in the germline V gene (reference sequence). The CDR3 sequence is 15 residues long.